This passage covers 16 T cell receptor beta chains from one sample sequenced in a study of tumor-infiltrating lymphocytes in primary liver carcinoma. A primer matching the constant region was used to make TCR beta cDNA from 500 to 600 ng of total RNA. Libraries for TCR beta were built through three nested multiplex PCR rounds, which together made up a slightly modified ARM-PCR procedure. A C-beta reverse primer was combined with TRBV1-TRBV30 forward primers in the first two PCR rounds, and each round had 10 cycles. TCRdb re-derived calls from the multiplex PCR reads in MiXCR, one entry per CDR3 protein. The sample includes 180,000 or so distinct CDR3 sequences, over 45% seen only once; the top ten take 72%. Unsorted whole blood yielded blood RNA, and germline DNA was extracted as well. Sequencing used peripheral blood. The receptor source for this set is a man aged 35-49 years with primary liver carcinoma and hepatitis B virus infection.

The chain's CDR3 is CASSLLGTDTGELFF. The DNA of the CDR3 is TGTGCCAGCAGCTTACTCGGGACGGACACCGGGGAGCTGTTTTTT. V gene TRBV11-2 combines with J gene TRBJ2-2; D tentatively reads TRBD1 or TRBD2 (5 bases each). The CDR3 has 15 residues. Germline V gene data show CDR1 as SGHAT and CDR2 as FQNNGV. V shed 2 bases and J shed 3 bases, with 10 bases lying between them.

For the CDR3, the DNA is TGTGCCAGCAGCCCATTACTAGGGTCCACAGATACGCAGTATTTT. Residues: CASSPLLGSTDTQYF. The rearrangement links TRBV11-2 to TRBJ2-3, with D tentatively TRBD2 (5 bases). In germline, CDR1 is SGHAT, CDR2 FQNNGV. This CDR3 spans 15 amino acids. V lost 5 bases and J 2 bases, leaving 14 bases between the germline ends.

A remark on this clonotype: A much larger clonotype is one base distant, so this may be a read error. The genes are TRBV10-3 and TRBJ2-5; D not certain. V dropped 6 bases and J dropped 4 bases, with 6 bases sitting between them. Germline lookup yields CDR1 ENHRY and CDR2 SYGVKD. The CDR3 extends over 11 amino acids. The CDR3 coding sequence is TGTGCCATCAGGAAGGCAGAGACCCAGTACTTC. Protein product: CAIRKAETQYF.

About this clonotype itself: At one boundary the junction diverges from the germline segment, which might be a read error. The chain joins TRBV30 to TRBJ2-3; 11 bases agree with TRBD2. The germline V gene encodes CDR1 GTSNPN and CDR2 SVGIG (reference sequence). The CDR3 sequence is 13 residues long. The CDR3 DNA is TGTGCCGGCACTAGCGGGGGCACAGATATGCAGTATTTT. This sequence encodes CAGTSGGTDMQYF.

The rearrangement joins TRBV6-5 to TRBJ1-2, with 8 bases fitting TRBD1. Germline CDR1 reads MNHEY; CDR2 reads SVGAGI. The CDR3 is made up of 15 amino acids. The V gene end was trimmed by 0 bases and the J gene end by 8 bases; junction bases not matched to a gene: 8. The CDR3 region is CASSYSYQGAEGYTF. The CDR3 nucleotides are TGTGCCAGCAGTTACTCGTATCAGGGGGCCGAAGGCTACACCTTC.

This clonotype was recorded only once. Given a much more abundant clone one base away, this may be a read error. CDR3 region: CASSQEETQCF. CDR3 DNA: TGTGCCAGCAGCCAAGAAGAGACCCAGTGCTTC. The chain carries TRBV14 and TRBJ2-5; D is uncertain. CDR1 and CDR2 (germline): SGHDN, FVKESK. There are 11 residues in the CDR3.

The sample holds a few counts of this clonotype. The J gene is TRBJ1-2, the V gene TRBV6-5; no clear D gene. The germline V gene encodes CDR1 MNHEY and CDR2 SVGAGI. The V gene lost 0 bases and the J gene lost 0 bases, with 8 bases spanning the gap. The CDR3 contains 15 residues. The CDR3 coding sequence is TGTGCCAGCAGTTACTCGTCAGTCCCTAACTATGGCTACACCTTC. Translated: CASSYSSVPNYGYTF.

This clonotype has a count of ten or more. The chain joins TRBV11-1 to TRBJ2-3; maybe TRBD1 (6 bases). Germline V gene lookup returns CDR1 SGHAT and CDR2 FQDESV (reference sequence). V lost 2 bases and J 2 bases, leaving 14 bases between the germline ends. The CDR3 runs to 16 residues. Here the CDR3 DNA reads TGTGCCAGCAGCTTACTAGGCCAGGGGAACACAGATACGCAGTATTTT. Translation gives CASSLLGQGNTDTQYF.

This clonotype was counted a few times. The chain joins TRBV6-5 to TRBJ1-5; 10 bases are shared with TRBD1. CDR1 MNHEY and CDR2 SVGAGI come from the germline V gene. V lost 5 bases to trimming and J lost 1 base; unmatched junction nucleotides: 2. This CDR3 is built from 15 residues. CDR3 in amino acids: CASSMDRGSNQPQHF. The CDR3 region has the DNA TGTGCCAGCAGTATGGACAGGGGGAGCAATCAGCCCCAGCATTTT.

The chain joins TRBV12-3 or TRBV12-4 to TRBJ1-2, with a tentative D call TRBD1 (6 bases). V gave up 4 bases and J gave up 7 bases, with 19 bases separating them. This CDR3 comprises 15 residues. CDR3 DNA: TGTGCCAGCAGTTCGGGACACCAACCTATGATTGGCTACACCTTC. Amino acid sequence: CASSSGHQPMIGYTF.

The rearrangement joins TRBV6-2 or TRBV6-3 to TRBJ2-7; D gene ambiguous. Looked up from germline, CDR1 is MNHEY and CDR2 is SVGEGT. Trimming removed 6 bases from V and 3 bases from J, with 9 bases in between. The CDR3 is 12 amino acids. The CDR3 reads CASRPTDYEQYF. The DNA for the CDR3 is TGTGCCAGCAGACCGACGGACTACGAGCAGTACTTC.

This clonotype was found a few times. The rearrangement uses TRBV28 and TRBJ2-4; no clear D. From germline, CDR1 is MDHEN and CDR2 SYDVKM. Between the trimmed V and J ends, which lost 5 bases and 0 bases, there was a span of 8 bases. The CDR3 sequence is 14 residues long. CDR3 coding DNA: TGTGCCAGCAGTAACGTCTTAGCCAAAAACATTCAGTACTTC. Translated: CASSNVLAKNIQYF.

The genes are TRBV11-2 and TRBJ1-4; the D is unclear. V was pared by 0 bases and J by 6 bases, with 17 bases between. Germline values: CDR1 SGHAT, CDR2 FQNNGV. The CDR3 runs 17 residues. CDR3 sequence (DNA): TGTGCCAGCAGCTTAGAATTATGGTTCAATGGACATGAAAAACTGTTTTTT. Protein sequence: CASSLELWFNGHEKLFF.

The chain recombines TRBV29-1 with TRBJ1-1; tentative D call: TRBD1 (5 bases). The CDR3 length is 15 residues. Germline V gene lookup returns CDR1 SQVTM and CDR2 ANQGSEA. V shed 4 bases and J shed 4 bases, with 19 bases lying between them. The CDR3 loop reads CSVVGFGALITEAFF. The CDR3, as DNA: TGCAGCGTTGTAGGGTTTGGGGCCCTGATCACTGAAGCTTTCTTT.

This chain connects TRBV6-1 to TRBJ1-5; D remains ambiguous. Deletions cut 2 bases from V and 15 bases from J, with 23 bases between. The germline CDR1 and CDR2 sequences are MNHNS and SASEGT. The CDR3 loop spans 15 amino acids. DNA for the CDR3: TGTGCCAGCAGTGAACGGGGTCTTGGCAATCAGCTCCGGCATTTT. Translating gives CASSERGLGNQLRHF.

Concerning this clonotype: It is likely a read error, because the conserved phenylalanine at the end of the CDR3 is missing. This chain joins TRBV6-1 and TRBJ2-7; no clear D. The CDR3 is 13 residues long. The ends were cut back, 1 base at V and 1 base at J, with 5 bases in the middle. CDR1 and CDR2 from the germline V gene are MNHNS and SASEGT. The chain's CDR3 is CASSEEPSYEQYI. The CDR3 coding sequence is TGTGCCAGCAGTGAAGAGCCATCCTACGAGCAGTACATC.